These 29 T cell receptor beta chains originate from one sample sequenced in a study of PD-L1 blockade in urothelial cancer. Time point defined: pretreatment peripheral blood. The repertoire was sequenced with immunoSEQ multiplex PCR; TCRdb's copy has only in-frame clones and lacks some. The data show some 56,000 clones, approximately 88% seen once. Sample: PBMCs, taken around atezolizumab (anti-PD-L1) treatment. These receptors originate from a man in his fifties or sixties with urothelial cancer.

V and J are TRBV5-1 and TRBJ2-5; 7 nucleotides match TRBD1. Germline V gene lookup returns CDR1 SGHRS and CDR2 YFSETQ. The CDR3 is 15 amino acids. Trimming at V came to 1 base and at J to 2 bases, leaving 5 bases not matched to a gene. CDR3 nucleotides: TGCGCCAGCAGCTTGACCCGGACAGGACAAGAGACCCAGTACTTC. It translates to CASSLTRTGQETQYF.

This rearrangement joins TRBV9 to TRBJ2-2; 9 bases are a match to TRBD1. Losses at the gene ends were 6 bases for V and 6 bases for J; bases not matched to a gene: 9. The CDR3 runs to 15 residues. Per germline, CDR1 SGDLS and CDR2 YYNGEE. The CDR3 region has the DNA TGTGCCAGCACGACGGGACAGGGTGGGGCCGGGGAGCTGTTTTTT. Protein: CASTTGQGGAGELFF.

This clone was counted between two and nine times. This chain connects TRBV7-2 to TRBJ2-7; no definite D call. CDR3 length equals 14 residues. In germline, CDR1 is SGHTA, CDR2 FQGNSA. V gave up 5 bases and J gave up 5 bases, with 16 bases separating them. DNA for the CDR3: TGTGCCAGCAGCCCTCGGGTTTCTAACCACGAGCAGTACTTC. This encodes CASSPRVSNHEQYF.

This sequence joins TRBV7-8 and TRBJ2-3; D perhaps matches TRBD1 (5 bases). The germline CDR1 and CDR2 sequences are SGHVS and FQNEAQ. The CDR3 length is 16 residues. The germline V and J ends were trimmed by 1 base and 2 bases, with 13 bases remaining between them. CDR3 in DNA: TGTGCCAGCAGCTTAGGGGCAGGGTCGATCACAGATACGCAGTATTTT. As protein: CASSLGAGSITDTQYF.

The chain has TRBV6-5 and TRBJ2-7; 11 bases match TRBD2. Trimming cost V 5 bases and J 3 bases; bases outside gene matches: 6. In germline, CDR1 is MNHEY, CDR2 SVGAGI. The CDR3 is 15 amino acids. CDR3 in DNA: TGTGCCAGCAGTCCTACTAGCGGGAGTAGCTACGAGCAGTACTTC. Protein product: CASSPTSGSSYEQYF.

V usage is TRBV19 and J usage is TRBJ2-2; 7 bases line up with TRBD2. Germline loops: CDR1 LNHDA, CDR2 SQIVND (reference sequence). The CDR3 is 16 residues long. J gave up 4 bases and V 6 bases, and 11 bases lay outside the gene matches. DNA of the CDR3: TGTGCCAGTAGGGAACGGACGGGAGGCTCCACCGGGGAGCTGTTTTTT. Its protein product is CASRERTGGSTGELFF.

The V call is TRBV27, the J call TRBJ1-3; tentatively, D is TRBD1 (5 bases). Germline-derived CDR1 and CDR2 are MNHEY and SMNVEV (reference sequence). The length of the CDR3 is 14 residues. The V and J ends lost 8 bases and 1 base respectively, with 12 bases between them. In nucleotides, the CDR3 is TGTGCCAGCCGACCCGGGGGGTCTGGAAACACCATATATTTT. Encoded protein: CASRPGGSGNTIYF.

The chain combines TRBV18 with TRBJ2-7; TRBD2 is a possible D gene (6 bases). There are 14 residues in the CDR3. V lost 1 base to trimming and J lost 5 bases, with 12 bases between them. Germline CDR1 reads KGHSH; CDR2 reads LQKENI. As DNA, the CDR3 is TGTGCCAGCTCACCACTTACGGGGGACGACGAGCAGTACTTC. Translation gives CASSPLTGDDEQYF. Looking up the rest from reference TRBV18 and TRBJ2-7 gives the full variable domain: NAGVMQNPRHLVRRRGQEARLRCSPMKGHSHVYWYRQLPEEGLKFMVYLQKENIIDESGMPKERFSAEFPKEGPSILRIQQVVRGDSAAYFCASSPLTGDDEQYFGPGTRLTVT.

The genes are TRBV15 and TRBJ2-7; maybe TRBD2 (5 bases). V was pared by 5 bases and J by 2 bases, with 7 bases between. In germline, CDR1 is LNHNV, CDR2 YYDKDF (reference sequence). The CDR3 extends over 12 amino acids. DNA for the CDR3: TGTGCCACCAGCGCGGGTCCCTACGAGCAGTACTTC. Protein: CATSAGPYEQYF.

This sequence joins TRBV7-2 and TRBJ2-1; D is possibly TRBD2 (6 bases). Deletions cut 6 bases from V and 12 bases from J, with 18 bases between. The CDR3 covers 13 residues. Germline CDR1 SGHTA, CDR2 FQGNSA. DNA of the CDR3: TGTGCCAGCAGGGAGCGGGCCACCTTGTGGCAGTTCTTC. Residues: CASRERATLWQFF.

The CDR3 loop reads CASRGSGGAVDTQYF. The CDR3, as DNA: TGTGCCAGCAGGGGTAGCGGGGGGGCTGTAGATACGCAGTATTTT. The V and J genes are TRBV5-4 and TRBJ2-3; 11 bases match TRBD2. Germline values: CDR1 SGHNT, CDR2 YYREEE (reference sequence). CDR3 length equals 15 residues. The V segment lost 5 bases and the J segment 5 bases; nucleotides outside the gene matches: 7.

This clone was counted a single time. This chain joins TRBV5-1 and TRBJ2-3; TRBD2 is a possible D gene (5 bases). The CDR3 loop spans 15 amino acids. Germline CDR1 reads SGHRS; CDR2 reads YFSETQ. The V end was cut by 1 base, the J end by 3 bases, with 12 bases between. CDR3 region: CASSLLFSGTDTQYF. Here the CDR3 DNA reads TGCGCCAGCAGCTTGTTATTCTCGGGGACAGATACGCAGTATTTT.

Only a few counts were recorded for this clone. J is TRBJ2-1 and V is TRBV11-2; TRBD2 matches at 13 bases. The V segment lost 4 bases and the J segment 6 bases; nucleotides outside the gene matches: 6. CDR3 length: 16 residues. Germline CDR1 SGHAT, CDR2 FQNNGV. The CDR3 sequence is CASSSRLAGGGNEQFF. The CDR3 DNA follows: TGTGCCAGCAGCTCCCGACTAGCGGGAGGAGGCAATGAGCAGTTCTTC.

CDR3 nucleotide sequence: TGTGCCAGCAGTCTTGGGGCCCCCTACGAGCAGTACTTC. Its translation is CASSLGAPYEQYF. This chain links TRBV6-6 with TRBJ2-7; TRBD1 is a possible D gene (5 bases). CDR1 and CDR2 (germline): MNHNY, SVGAGI (reference sequence). The CDR3 has 13 amino acids. The V and J ends lost 5 bases and 2 bases respectively, with 10 bases between them.

The CDR3 nucleotides read TGTGCCAGCAGTTACTATGGGACAGGGAACACTGAAGCTTTCTTT. Amino acids: CASSYYGTGNTEAFF. The chain carries TRBV6-5 and TRBJ1-1, with 8 bases aligning to TRBD1. Germline assignment: CDR1 MNHEY and CDR2 SVGAGI. The CDR3 consists of 15 residues. V lost 1 base, J lost 1 base, and 2 bases stayed unmatched.

Sample share makes this clone medium-sized. V is TRBV7-2 and J is TRBJ2-7; 9 nucleotides line up with TRBD2. Losses at the gene ends were 4 bases for V and 0 bases for J; bases not matched to a gene: 7. Germline lookup yields CDR1 SGHTA and CDR2 FQGNSA. The CDR3 loop spans 16 amino acids. The CDR3, as DNA: TGTGCCAGCAGCTCTAGACAGCGGGGGGTCTCCTACGAGCAGTACTTC. Protein product: CASSSRQRGVSYEQYF.

The rearrangement joins TRBV27 to TRBJ2-7, with 8 bases identical to TRBD2. V dropped 2 bases and J dropped 5; count of bases not matched to a gene: 8. Germline CDR1 MNHEY, CDR2 SMNVEV (reference sequence). This CDR3 has 15 amino acids. The CDR3 region has the DNA TGTGCCAGCAGTTTAAGAAGCGGGAGAGGGGACGAGCAGTACTTC. Translation gives CASSLRSGRGDEQYF.

In its sample, this clone was seen once. This chain joins TRBV7-2 and TRBJ2-7; 7 bases align to TRBD2. Per the germline V gene, CDR1 is SGHTA and CDR2 is FQGNSA. The V gene end was trimmed by 1 base and the J gene end by 3 bases; junction bases not matched to a gene: 3. This CDR3 spans 14 amino acids. CDR3 DNA: TGTGCCAGCAGCTTAGGCGGACTAGGCTACGAGCAGTACTTC. Protein product: CASSLGGLGYEQYF.

The genes are TRBV19 and TRBJ2-2; D may be TRBD2 (6 bases). CDR1 and CDR2 from the germline V gene are LNHDA and SQIVND (reference sequence). The CDR3 is made up of 16 amino acids. V was clipped by 5 bases and J by 3 bases, with 16 bases between them. In DNA form, the CDR3 reads TGTGCCAGTAGTCGATACCGGGACTTATACACCGGGGAGCTGTTTTTT. Translating it yields CASSRYRDLYTGELFF. The variable domain in full, with the rest retrieved from reference TRBV19 and TRBJ2-2, is DGGITQSPKYLFRKEGQNVTLSCEQNLNHDAMYWYRQDPGQGLRLIYYSQIVNDFQKGDIAEGYSVSREKKESFPLTVTSAQKNPTAFYLCASSRYRDLYTGELFFGEGSRLTVL.

J is TRBJ2-5 and V is TRBV28; 10 bases fit TRBD2. This CDR3 contains 14 residues. Losses at the gene ends were 7 bases for V and 3 bases for J; bases not matched to a gene: 5. Germline assignment: CDR1 MDHEN and CDR2 SYDVKM. In DNA, the CDR3 is TGTGCCAGCAAGATAGCGGGGGGTAAAGAGACCCAGTACTTC. Translated: CASKIAGGKETQYF.

A single count supports this clone. The chain carries TRBV18 and TRBJ2-1; D is possibly TRBD1 (6 bases). With 5 bases removed from V and 7 bases from J, the gap between germline ends came to 18 bases. The CDR3 length is 15 residues. Germline V gene data show CDR1 as KGHSH and CDR2 as LQKENI. The CDR3 DNA follows: TGTGCCAGCTCATCGACAGGTAGGGCTGGGAATGAGCAGTTCTTC. Translated, it gives CASSSTGRAGNEQFF.

The gene calls are TRBV10-3 and TRBJ2-3; TRBD2 aligns across 14 bases. The CDR3 is made up of 21 amino acids. From germline, CDR1 is ENHRY and CDR2 SYGVKD. V shed 6 bases and J 2 bases; nucleotides not matched to a gene: 19. In nucleotides, the CDR3 is TGTGCCATCAGGAGGAAAGTACCGGGACTAGCGGGAGACCTACTCACAGATACGCAGTATTTT. Translated: CAIRRKVPGLAGDLLTDTQYF.

The sample holds one count of this clone. This sequence joins TRBV7-9 and TRBJ2-5, with 7 bases lining up with TRBD1. CDR1 and CDR2 (germline): SEHNR, FQNEAQ (reference sequence). The CDR3 length is 14 residues. After removal of 5 bases from V and 5 bases from J, the junction contained 8 bases not matched to a gene. The CDR3 here is CASSPRTGRETQYF. The DNA of the CDR3 is TGTGCCAGCAGCCCCCGGACAGGCCGGGAGACCCAGTACTTC.

CDR3 DNA sequence: TGCGCCAGCAGCGAAAAGGACAGCTACGAGCAGTACTTC. Encoded protein: CASSEKDSYEQYF. The V call is TRBV5-1, the J call TRBJ2-7; possible D gene TRBD1, 6 bases. Germline values: CDR1 SGHRS, CDR2 YFSETQ. The V end was cut by 4 bases, the J end by 3 bases, with 11 bases between. This CDR3 is built from 13 residues.

This chain connects TRBV7-9 to TRBJ1-5; D is unclear. The V end was cut by 0 bases, the J end by 0 bases, with 6 bases between. This CDR3 region has 15 residues. From germline, CDR1 is SEHNR and CDR2 FQNEAQ (reference sequence). CDR3 protein: CASSLAGDSNQPQHF. CDR3 nucleotides: TGTGCCAGCAGCTTAGCAGGAGATAGCAATCAGCCCCAGCATTTT.

V usage is TRBV12-5 and J usage is TRBJ1-2; perhaps TRBD1 as D (5 bases). The CDR3 has 13 residues. Looked up from germline, CDR1 is LGHNT and CDR2 is FRNRAP. Trimming cost V 2 bases and J 4 bases, with 8 bases left between them. The CDR3 protein is CASGLLTAYGYTF. The CDR3 DNA is TGTGCTAGTGGTTTGTTGACAGCCTATGGCTACACCTTC.

The chain couples TRBV5-5 to TRBJ2-2; 7 bases agree with TRBD1. Trimming took 6 bases from V and 4 from J; bases not matched to a gene: 9. The CDR3 is 15 residues long. Germline values: CDR1 SGHKS, CDR2 YYEKEE (reference sequence). CDR3 residues: CASTQPTGPTGELFF. The CDR3 DNA reads TGTGCCAGCACCCAACCGACAGGGCCCACCGGGGAGCTGTTTTTT.

The chain carries TRBV7-9 and TRBJ2-3; 13 bases match TRBD2. CDR1 SEHNR and CDR2 FQNEAQ come from the germline V gene (reference sequence). This CDR3 contains 17 residues. V shed 5 bases and J 2 bases; nucleotides not matched to a gene: 7. The CDR3 loop is CASSPGLAGVITDTQYF. As DNA, the CDR3 is TGTGCCAGCAGCCCCGGACTAGCGGGAGTAATCACAGATACGCAGTATTTT. The full variable domain, in which reference TRBV7-9 and TRBJ2-3 provide the parts outside the CDR3, is DTGVSQNPRHKITKRGQNVTFRCDPISEHNRLYWYRQTLGQGPEFLTYFQNEAQLEKSRLLSDRFSAERPKGSFSTLEIQRTEQGDSAMYLCASSPGLAGVITDTQYFGPGTRLTVL.

The J gene is TRBJ2-1, the V gene TRBV7-9; TRBD2 aligns across 8 bases. V shed 1 base and J 5 bases; nucleotides not matched to a gene: 10. The CDR3 is made up of 17 amino acids. Germline-derived CDR1 and CDR2 are SEHNR and FQNEAQ (reference sequence). This chain's CDR3 is CASSLDIGGGFNNEQFF. CDR3 sequence (DNA): TGTGCCAGCAGCTTAGACATCGGCGGGGGGTTTAACAATGAGCAGTTCTTC.